This T cell receptor beta chain was sequenced in a study of T cell responses to AZD1222 COVID-19 vaccine. The data were produced by immunoSEQ multiplex PCR, yet TCRdb's version contains in-frame clones alone and is incomplete. Here the sample spans approximately 140,000 clones, about 93% being singletons. Study findings and constraints: Reportedly, close to half of spike-specific TCRs are directed against unmutated variant regions. Compared with day 0, the breadth and depth of the Spike-specific TCR repertoire rose significantly after two doses of AZD1222. Clonal diversity was possibly underestimated, and white British individuals and females predominated among donors. The repertoires were collected only after the peak T cell response.

Looked up from germline, CDR1 is LGHNA and CDR2 is YNFKEQ. V shed 0 bases and J shed 5 bases, with 19 bases lying between them. The length of the CDR3 is 17 residues. Worth noting for this clone: Its antigen is as yet unknown.

This chain uses TRBV4-2 with TRBJ2-5, with unresolved D. This clonotype originated in an adult in good health. The input for sequencing was peripheral blood, taken on day 0 of AZD1222 vaccination. As DNA, the CDR3 is TGTGCCAGCAGCCAAGATGGCCATACGAACTCGGGTGAGACCCAGTACTTC. As protein: CASSQDGHTNSGETQYF.